These 32 T cell receptor beta chains originate from one sample sequenced in a study of blood T cells in healthy people across ages. A sample-barcoded 5' primer and a J-beta primer mix were used in a second PCR of roughly 6 to 11 cycles. Via MiXCR, TCRdb re-called the 5' RACE reads, giving one row per CDR3 protein. The sample lists over 1.5 million distinct CDR3 sequences; just under 50% were seen once. Material: blood. The receptors derive from a woman in her thirties or forties in good health.

The rearrangement links TRBV12-3 or TRBV12-4 to TRBJ2-1, with 10 bases identical to TRBD2. The CDR3 has 16 residues. V lost 6 bases to trimming and J lost 8 bases; unmatched junction nucleotides: 13. The CDR3: CASSPSSGGLGDEQFF. The DNA of the CDR3 is TGTGCCAGCAGCCCCTCTAGCGGGGGCCTTGGAGATGAGCAGTTCTTC.

At least ten counts were recorded for this clonotype. The chain links TRBV7-2 to TRBJ2-7; unclear D gene. V was cut by 1 base and J by 3 bases, with 4 bases left in between. CDR1 and CDR2 (germline): SGHTA, FQGNSA. The CDR3 covers 12 residues. In DNA form, the CDR3 reads TGTGCCAGCAGCTTAGATCTCTACGAGCAGTACTTC. This sequence encodes CASSLDLYEQYF.

This clonotype was seen a handful of times. The chain recombines TRBV6-2 or TRBV6-3 with TRBJ2-5; TRBD1 agrees at 8 bases. V was pared by 8 bases and J by 4 bases, with 15 bases of the junction left unmatched. The V gene's germline CDR1 is MNHEY and CDR2 SVGEGT. The CDR3 extends over 16 amino acids. The CDR3 loop reads CASSPGQVYRVETQYF. CDR3 in DNA: TGTGCCAGCTCGCCGGGACAGGTCTACCGCGTAGAGACCCAGTACTTC.

V gene TRBV6-2 or TRBV6-3 combines with J gene TRBJ1-1, with D unclear. V lost 10 bases and J lost 0, with 15 bases in between. The CDR3 spans 14 residues. CDR1 is MNHEY and CDR2 is SVGEGT in the germline V gene. The CDR3: CATAPGKMNTEAFF. The CDR3 DNA is TGTGCCACCGCTCCCGGGAAAATGAACACTGAAGCTTTCTTT.

The chain combines TRBV10-2 with TRBJ2-7; 10 nucleotides agree with TRBD1. Germline V CDR1 and CDR2: WSHSY, SAAADI. This CDR3 comprises 14 residues. The ends lost 2 bases at V and 3 bases at J; junction bases unmatched: 1. The CDR3 sequence is CASSEGDRGYEQYF. The CDR3 DNA is TGCGCCAGCAGTGAGGGGGACAGGGGCTACGAGCAGTACTTC.

The genes are TRBV4-3 and TRBJ2-7, with TRBD1 matching over 9 bases. This CDR3 has 16 amino acids. Germline V gene data show CDR1 as LGHNA and CDR2 as YSLEER. With V trimmed by 5 bases and J by 3 bases, 11 bases remained unmatched. CDR3 in DNA: TGCGCCAGCAGCACCGGCCGGGACAGGGTTTTCTACGAGCAGTACTTC. This encodes CASSTGRDRVFYEQYF.

Only one count was recorded for this clonotype. The V gene is TRBV5-1, the J gene TRBJ2-7; tentative D call: TRBD2 (6 bases). The V end was cut by 0 bases, the J end by 5 bases, with 12 bases between. This CDR3 has 14 residues. Germline values: CDR1 SGHRS, CDR2 YFSETQ. The CDR3 coding sequence is TGCGCCAGCAGCTTGGCGGGACTGCTAGACGAGCAGTACTTC. Translated, it gives CASSLAGLLDEQYF.

This clonotype was counted a few times. The J gene is TRBJ1-5, the V gene TRBV7-2; D unclear. Trimming took 6 bases from V and 0 from J, leaving 12 bases between them. From germline, CDR1 is SGHTA and CDR2 FQGNSA. The CDR3 loop spans 15 amino acids. CDR3 sequence reads: CASSFDGNSNQPQHF. In nucleotides, the CDR3 is TGTGCCAGCAGTTTCGACGGGAATAGCAATCAGCCCCAGCATTTT.

CDR3 amino acids: CASSYSGLAESSYEQYF. The CDR3 coding sequence is TGTGCCAGCAGTTACTCGGGGTTAGCGGAGAGCTCCTACGAGCAGTACTTC. The chain uses TRBV6-5 and TRBJ2-7; TRBD2 might be the D (6 bases). The CDR3 runs 17 residues. Germline values: CDR1 MNHEY, CDR2 SVGAGI. Deletions cut 0 bases from V and 0 bases from J, with 15 bases between.

This chain uses TRBV7-8 with TRBJ2-2, with 7 bases that match TRBD1. J was trimmed by 3 bases and V by 8 bases; bases with no gene match: 6. This CDR3 comprises 14 residues. In germline, CDR1 is SGHVS, CDR2 FQNEAQ. The CDR3 nucleotides are TGTGCCAGCGGCACACAGGGGTACACCGGGGAGCTGTTTTTT. Protein: CASGTQGYTGELFF.

This rearrangement joins TRBV21-1 to TRBJ1-5; TRBD1 was called by the table and not checked on the DNA. TRBV21-1 is termed a pseudogene. The CDR3 is made up of 16 amino acids. The CDR3 is CAAKEGTGGEDQPQHF. The CDR3, as DNA: TGTGCCGCCAAGGAAGGGACAGGGGGAGAGGATCAGCCCCAGCATTTT.

The V call is TRBV6-2 or TRBV6-3, the J call TRBJ2-5; the D is unclear. The CDR3 is made up of 15 amino acids. Between the trimmed V and J ends, which lost 5 bases and 5 bases, there was a span of 18 bases. The germline CDR1 and CDR2 sequences are MNHEY and SVGEGT. The CDR3 is CASSNPDGLRETQYF. CDR3 nucleotide sequence: TGTGCCAGCAGTAACCCGGACGGCTTGAGGGAGACCCAGTACTTC.

The chain links TRBV6-2 or TRBV6-3 to TRBJ2-5, with 9 bases that match TRBD1. This CDR3 is 15 amino acids long. Germline V gives CDR1 MNHEY, CDR2 SVGEGT. Germline trimming cut 5 bases from V and 1 base from J; bases unmatched to any gene: 5. CDR3 protein: CASSRQGGLQETQYF. CDR3 nucleotide sequence: TGTGCCAGCAGTAGACAGGGGGGACTCCAAGAGACCCAGTACTTC.

The chain couples TRBV20-1 to TRBJ1-2; tentative D call: TRBD1 (5 bases). The length of the CDR3 is 15 residues. Germline-derived CDR1 and CDR2 are DFQATT and SNEGSKA (reference sequence). The CDR3 nucleotides read TGCAGCGTCCCCCTAGGGGTTGTGGGTAACTATGGCTACACCTTC. Its translation is CSVPLGVVGNYGYTF.

The chain recombines TRBV5-5 with TRBJ1-5; D uncertain. The CDR3 sequence is 12 residues long. The ends were cut back, 4 bases at V and 8 bases at J, with 10 bases in the middle. Germline assignment: CDR1 SGHKS and CDR2 YYEKEE (reference sequence). CDR3 residues: CASSDDLKPQHF. The CDR3 DNA reads TGTGCCAGCAGCGACGATCTGAAGCCCCAGCATTTT.

The sample holds one count of this clonotype. The chain combines TRBV12-3 or TRBV12-4 with TRBJ1-2; no firm D call. This CDR3 contains 13 residues. V was clipped by 6 bases and J by 4 bases, with 12 bases between them. DNA of the CDR3: TGTGCCAGCAGACGGACTCGCATCTATGGCTACACCTTC. This sequence encodes CASRRTRIYGYTF.

This clonotype was seen a few times. The chain has TRBV28 and TRBJ2-7; D is unclear. The V gene's germline CDR1 is MDHEN and CDR2 SYDVKM. This CDR3 has 13 amino acids. Trimming removed 8 bases from V and 0 bases from J, with 11 bases in between. The CDR3 is CASGQPNSYEQYF. As DNA, the CDR3 is TGTGCCAGCGGCCAGCCTAACTCCTACGAGCAGTACTTC.

The rearrangement joins TRBV10-3 to TRBJ1-4, with no clear D. With 4 bases removed from V and 7 bases from J, the gap between germline ends came to 13 bases. CDR1 is ENHRY, CDR2 SYGVKD, per germline. CDR3 length: 14 residues. The chain's CDR3 is CAISGGPGSEKLFF. CDR3 coding DNA: TGTGCCATCAGTGGAGGGCCAGGCAGTGAAAAACTGTTTTTT.

This sequence joins TRBV3-1 and TRBJ1-5; D is uncertain. V shed 5 bases and J shed 0 bases, with 8 bases lying between them. CDR1 LGHDT and CDR2 YNNKEL come from the germline V gene (reference sequence). This CDR3 region has 14 residues. The CDR3 sequence: CASSTRLSNQPQHF. CDR3 nucleotide sequence: TGTGCCAGCAGCACGCGGCTTAGCAATCAGCCCCAGCATTTT. Filled out from reference TRBV3-1 and TRBJ1-5, the complete variable domain reads DTAVSQTPKYLVTQMGNDKSIKCEQNLGHDTMYWYKQDSKKFLKIMFSYNNKELIINETVPNRFSPKSPDKAHLNLHINSLELGDSAVYFCASSTRLSNQPQHFGDGTRLSIL.

This sequence joins TRBV27 and TRBJ2-1; D remains ambiguous. V lost 5 bases and J lost 3, with 11 bases in between. Germline assignment: CDR1 MNHEY and CDR2 SMNVEV (reference sequence). CDR3 length equals 14 residues. DNA for the CDR3: TGTGCCAGCAGTCCTATCGGCGGCTACAATGAGCAGTTCTTC. This codes for CASSPIGGYNEQFF.

V and J are TRBV6-2 or TRBV6-3 and TRBJ2-5; 10 nucleotides line up with TRBD1. The V segment lost 0 bases and the J segment 5 bases; nucleotides outside the gene matches: 9. Germline loops: CDR1 MNHEY, CDR2 SVGEGT. The length of the CDR3 is 17 residues. This CDR3 reads CASSYSTGQGMRETQYF. In nucleotides, the CDR3 is TGTGCCAGCAGTTACTCGACGGGACAGGGGATGAGGGAGACCCAGTACTTC.

This clonotype was detected a few times. J is TRBJ1-2 and V is TRBV15; D gene uncertain. The V gene's germline CDR1 is LNHNV and CDR2 YYDKDF (reference sequence). The CDR3 loop spans 17 amino acids. The V gene lost 0 bases and the J gene lost 4 bases, with 18 bases spanning the gap. The CDR3 bases are TGTGCCACCAGCAGAGATACTACGGACCCCCTAATCTATGGCTACACCTTC. Amino acid sequence: CATSRDTTDPLIYGYTF.

V is TRBV20-1 and J is TRBJ1-5, with TRBD1 matching 8 bases. This CDR3 is 14 amino acids long. The germline V gene encodes CDR1 DFQATT and CDR2 SNEGSKA (reference sequence). The J segment lost 0 bases and the V segment lost 5 bases, leaving 3 bases of the junction unmatched. DNA for the CDR3: TGCAGTGCTCGGACAGGGACTAGCAATCAGCCCCAGCATTTT. Translation: CSARTGTSNQPQHF.

This clonotype was counted a single time. The chain has TRBV27 and TRBJ2-3; 8 bases match TRBD1. The trim removed 5 bases at V and 7 bases at J, leaving 8 bases unmatched. The length of the CDR3 is 14 residues. CDR1 and CDR2 (germline): MNHEY, SMNVEV (reference sequence). CDR3 residues: CASSKSTGANTQYF. CDR3 DNA: TGTGCCAGCAGTAAATCGACAGGGGCGAATACGCAGTATTTT.

The chain recombines TRBV7-2 with TRBJ1-5; TRBD1 aligns across 9 bases. CDR3 length: 17 residues. The V gene end was trimmed by 4 bases and the J gene end by 2 bases; junction bases not matched to a gene: 9. The germline gives CDR1 SGHTA, CDR2 FQGNSA. CDR3 bases: TGTGCCAGCAGCTCCTCCTCCACAGGGGGCGGCAATCAGCCCCAGCATTTT. Translated, it gives CASSSSSTGGGNQPQHF.

V and J are TRBV3-1 and TRBJ2-7; D is undetermined. Gene TRBJ2-5 matches the end of the DNA better, so the J call may be wrong. The CDR3 consists of 13 residues. CDR1 is LGHDT, CDR2 YNNKEL, per germline (reference sequence). The CDR3 region is CASSNPGEKTQYF. CDR3 sequence (DNA): TGTGCCAGCAGCAACCCAGGAGAGAAGACCCAGTACTTC.

Here the CDR3 DNA reads TGTGCCAGCAGCTTAGCAGAAAAAGAGACCCAGTACTTC. Translated: CASSLAEKETQYF. This chain joins TRBV7-2 and TRBJ2-5; D uncertain. This CDR3 has 13 amino acids. Deletions cut 0 bases from V and 3 bases from J, with 5 bases between. Germline V CDR1 and CDR2: SGHTA, FQGNSA.

The chain employs TRBV28 and TRBJ1-2; weak D call: TRBD1 (5 bases). This CDR3 has 14 residues. V gave up 4 bases and J gave up 4 bases, with 13 bases separating them. The germline V gene encodes CDR1 MDHEN and CDR2 SYDVKM. Here the CDR3 DNA reads TGTGCCAGCAGTTCGGGGCCCGTCGGCTATGGCTACACCTTC. It yields the protein CASSSGPVGYGYTF.

The chain recombines TRBV6-5 with TRBJ2-7; 10 bases line up with TRBD1. After removal of 5 bases from V and 1 base from J, the junction contained 8 bases not matched to a gene. This CDR3 is 16 amino acids long. Germline CDR1 MNHEY, CDR2 SVGAGI. CDR3 in DNA: TGTGCCAGCAGTCCCCTGGGGGACAGGGGTTCCTACGAGCAGTACTTC. The encoded protein is CASSPLGDRGSYEQYF.

The chain combines TRBV9 with TRBJ2-5; possibly TRBD1 or TRBD2 for D (5 bases each). V lost 3 bases and J lost 1, with 16 bases in between. CDR3 size: 16 residues. Per germline, CDR1 SGDLS and CDR2 YYNGEE. The CDR3 nucleotides are TGTGCCAGCAGCGCGGCACCGGGACGACCCCAAGAGACCCAGTACTTC. Protein sequence: CASSAAPGRPQETQYF.

This clonotype turned up a few times. The chain carries TRBV9 and TRBJ1-5; D unclear. Trimming left V 0 bases short and J 3 bases short, with 7 bases between. The germline V gene encodes CDR1 SGDLS and CDR2 YYNGEE. This CDR3 region has 14 residues. In DNA form, the CDR3 reads TGTGCCAGCAGCGTAGGGGAATACAATCAGCCCCAGCATTTT. Its translation is CASSVGEYNQPQHF.

This clonotype was seen a few times. V usage is TRBV6-5 and J usage is TRBJ2-2, with TRBD1 matching 8 bases. V was pared by 0 bases and J by 3 bases, with 3 bases of the junction left unmatched. There are 16 residues in the CDR3. Germline lookup yields CDR1 MNHEY and CDR2 SVGAGI. The CDR3 DNA is TGTGCCAGCAGTTACTCGACAGGGGAATACACCGGGGAGCTGTTTTTT. This codes for CASSYSTGEYTGELFF.